This entry lists 7 T cell receptor beta chains sequenced from one sample in a study of cytomegalovirus exposure and HLA in healthy donors (dated by TCRdb to about 2017). The library was built by means of the immunoSEQ multiplex PCR assay. A mixture of 60 forward primers for TCR Vbeta segments and 13 reverse primers for TCR Jbeta segments was used in the multiplex PCR. Here the immuneACCESS table is served through TCRdb, limited to in-frame sequences with V and J called. Missing clones are a known gap in these copies; in checked studies unresolved V genes cover under half, and the rest lacks a known reason. In all, the sample holds 100,000 to 150,000 clones, and about two thirds of those were seen once. The top ten clonotypes cover about 4% of the sample. Sequences were obtained from PBMCs. These receptor sequences come from a man under 40 in good health and CMV-seronegative.

This chain joins TRBV10-2 and TRBJ1-1, with a possible D match to TRBD1 (5 bases). Trimming removed 8 bases from V and 5 bases from J, with 18 bases in between. This CDR3 region has 14 residues. Germline loops: CDR1 WSHSY, CDR2 SAAADI. CDR3 nucleotides: TGCGCCAGCCACCTGGGACTGCCACGGACTGAAGCTTTCTTT. This codes for CASHLGLPRTEAFF.

In this sample, this clone turned up a few times. The CDR3 DNA follows: TGTGCCACCGAACTTGGACAGGAGAGCTACGAGCAGTACTTC. This sequence encodes CATELGQESYEQYF. The V call is TRBV28, the J call TRBJ2-7, with 7 bases that match TRBD1. V lost 10 bases, J lost 3 bases, and 12 bases stayed unmatched. The germline gives CDR1 MDHEN, CDR2 SYDVKM. This CDR3 spans 14 amino acids. Combining the CDR3 with reference TRBV28 and TRBJ2-7 gives the whole variable domain DVKVTQSSRYLVKRTGEKVFLECVQDMDHENMFWYRQDPGLGLRLIYFSYDVKMKEKGDIPEGYSVSREKKERFSLILESASTNQTSMYLCATELGQESYEQYFGPGTRLTVT.

The V gene is TRBV7-6, the J gene TRBJ2-7, with D unresolved. Germline values: CDR1 SGHVS, CDR2 FNYEAQ. The germline V and J ends were trimmed by 1 base and 0 bases, with 7 bases remaining between them. This CDR3 is 14 amino acids long. Here the CDR3 DNA reads TGTGCCAGCAGCTTAGGGGCCAACTCCTACGAGCAGTACTTC. It codes for CASSLGANSYEQYF.

The J gene is TRBJ2-7, the V gene TRBV2; possible D gene TRBD2, 6 bases. The V gene's germline CDR1 is SNHLY and CDR2 FYNNEI. V was cut by 7 bases and J by 0 bases, with 13 bases left in between. The CDR3 runs to 14 residues. Here the CDR3 reads CASNRGVSSYEQYF. The CDR3 DNA follows: TGTGCCAGCAATCGCGGGGTCAGCTCCTACGAGCAGTACTTC.

The V call is TRBV4-3, the J call TRBJ2-5, with 7 bases identical to TRBD2. V was clipped by 1 base and J by 2 bases; unmatched bases: 4. CDR3 length: 15 residues. Germline lookup yields CDR1 LGHNA and CDR2 YSLEER. The CDR3 here is CASSQGSGGQETQYF. CDR3 nucleotide sequence: TGCGCCAGCAGCCAAGGTTCGGGGGGACAAGAGACCCAGTACTTC.

The V gene is TRBV18, the J gene TRBJ1-2, with 7 bases fitting TRBD1. CDR1 is KGHSH and CDR2 is LQKENI in the germline V gene. This CDR3 has 14 amino acids. Trimming took 4 bases from V and 4 from J; bases not matched to a gene: 6. CDR3 region: CASSLGQVGYGYTF. The CDR3 nucleotides read TGTGCCAGCTCACTAGGACAGGTCGGCTATGGCTACACCTTC.

The rearrangement uses TRBV4-2 and TRBJ2-7; 8 bases are shared with TRBD2. The CDR3 spans 15 residues. After removal of 2 bases from V and 1 base from J, the junction contained 4 bases not matched to a gene. CDR1 and CDR2 (germline): LGHNA, YNFKEQ. CDR3 nucleotide sequence: TGTGCCAGCAGCCAACAAACTAGCGGTTCCTACGAGCAGTACTTC. This sequence encodes CASSQQTSGSYEQYF.